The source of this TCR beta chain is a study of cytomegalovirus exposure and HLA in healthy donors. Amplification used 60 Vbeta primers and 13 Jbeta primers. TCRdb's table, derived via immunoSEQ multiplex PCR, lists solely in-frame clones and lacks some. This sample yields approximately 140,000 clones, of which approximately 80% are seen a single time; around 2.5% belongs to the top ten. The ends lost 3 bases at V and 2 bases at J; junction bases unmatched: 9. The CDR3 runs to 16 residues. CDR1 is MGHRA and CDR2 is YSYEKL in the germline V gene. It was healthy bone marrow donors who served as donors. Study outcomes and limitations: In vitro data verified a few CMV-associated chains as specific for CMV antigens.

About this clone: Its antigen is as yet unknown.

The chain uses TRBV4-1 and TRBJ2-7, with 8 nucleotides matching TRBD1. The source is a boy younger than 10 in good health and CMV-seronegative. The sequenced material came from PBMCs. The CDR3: CASSHPTGGETYEQYF. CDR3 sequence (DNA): TGCGCCAGCAGCCACCCTACAGGGGGAGAAACCTACGAGCAGTACTTC.